The TCR beta chain under discussion was sequenced for a study of blood T cells in healthy people across ages (dated by TCRdb to 2015 to 2017). For the study in its entirety: In model experiments, template switching captured roughly one uniquely barcoded TCR beta cDNA molecule for every two T cells. Donors of different ages were randomly distributed across sequencing lanes to avoid experimental bias. Donors were grouped into four age groups: young (average 16 years), middle-aged (over 35), aged (around 60) and long-lived (over 80). Two additional independent replicas of 1 million unique cDNA reads from the same blood draw were analyzed for two donors (one aged 18 to 30 and one aged 80 or older). Age-related changes in TCR beta repertoire diversity were measured in the study by deep sequencing normalized with unique cDNA molecular identifiers. What the authors observed across the whole study: Because donor CMV infection status was unknown, age-related changes in expanded clonotypes were potentially confounded. Because profiling used bulk unsorted PBMCs, naive and antigen-experienced compartments could not be compared conclusively. Compared with the aged group, the long-lived group had more naive CD4+ T cells, fewer expanded clones and increased TCR diversity, suggesting age selection. The percentage of naive T cells measured by flow cytometry correlated strongly with observed TCR beta diversity. Observed TCR beta diversity per million T cells fell roughly linearly with age, and a significant reduction was already apparent by age around 40. Estimates of total diversity based on one million sequenced T cells were regarded as lower bounds and as underestimates.

Libraries were constructed by 5' RACE. Sequencing took place on an Illumina HiSeq 2500. The second PCR ran for roughly 7 to 12 cycles and used a J-beta primer mix along with a sample-barcoded 5' primer. A unique molecular identifier was introduced onto each TCR beta cDNA molecule by a template-switch 5' adaptor carrying 12 random nucleotides. At least 2.5 million CDR3-containing paired-end reads were obtained from each sample. First-strand cDNA synthesis was performed from all RNA using the Mint cDNA synthesis kit, with priming by a TRBC-specific oligonucleotide. Following uracil-DNA glycosylase treatment, a first 18-cycle PCR with universal primers M1SS and BC2_uni_R was performed on all cDNA. Processing in the source paper ran as follows. Each sample was normalized by randomly selecting 1 million high-quality reads, each carrying a distinct molecular identifier. Instead of being binned into consensus sequences, reads with shared molecular identifiers were discarded. CDR3 identification, clonotype clustering and error correction used MiTCR with a Q25 quality threshold and the strictest error-elimination algorithm. A nonparametric unseen species model using Euler transformation provided a lower-bound estimate of total TCR beta diversity. In-frame beta chains were kept once TCRdb had trimmed the public reads at Q25 with fastp and called clones with MiXCR. Identical CDR3 proteins give one entry, which carries the most common genes and DNA. Here the V and J calls rest on TCRdb's processing, not on the authors' analysis. This sample comprises hundreds of thousands of distinct CDR3 sequences, 35% to 60% of them detected only once. In total, the top ten clones hold about a sixth of the sample.

The donors were 40 or so Caucasian individuals from Russia, aged roughly 6 to 100 years, who were systemically healthy. About 10 milliliters of peripheral blood were drawn from each donor into EDTA-treated Vacutainer tubes. Ficoll-Paque density-gradient centrifugation was used to isolate PBMCs, with at least 6 million per sample. Trizol reagent was used to extract total RNA from PBMCs, with at least 6 micrograms per sample. Naive CD45RAhigh/CD27high T cell percentages were measured by flow cytometry on a PBMC aliquot from every donor. Points on this clonotype: What this receptor recognizes is not known. A much larger clone lies one base from this, so it may be a read error.

CDR1 is given as SGHRS and CDR2 as YFSETQ, both from the germline V gene. The CDR3 measures 13 amino acids from cysteine to phenylalanine. Only the CDR3 portion is preserved as DNA: 39 bases, with reading frame beginning at the first base. Trimming takes 4 bases off V and 3 bases off J; junction bases not matched to a gene: 4. This TCR came from a man of 80 years or more in good health. The chain is assembled from TRBV5-1 and TRBJ2-7; the central 7 bases match TRBD1. The sequenced sample consisted of blood. The CDR3 corresponds to CASSPGQRYEQYF. The nucleotide sequence is TGCGCCAGCAGCCCGGGACAGCGCTACGAGCAGTACTTC.